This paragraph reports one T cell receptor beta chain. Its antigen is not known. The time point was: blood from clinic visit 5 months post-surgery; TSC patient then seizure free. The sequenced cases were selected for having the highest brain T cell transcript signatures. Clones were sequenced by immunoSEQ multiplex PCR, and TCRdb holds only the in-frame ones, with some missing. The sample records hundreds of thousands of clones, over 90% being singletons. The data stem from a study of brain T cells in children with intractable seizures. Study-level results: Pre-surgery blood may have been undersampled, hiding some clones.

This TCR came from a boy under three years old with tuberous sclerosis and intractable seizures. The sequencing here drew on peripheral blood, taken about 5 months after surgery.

CDR3 loop: CASSYSGDLIENTEAFF. The CDR3 region has the DNA TGTGCCAGTAGTTATTCAGGGGACCTAATAGAGAACACTGAAGCTTTCTTT. The rearrangement joins TRBV19 to TRBJ1-1; D might be TRBD1 (6 bases). V dropped 5 bases and J dropped 1 base, with 20 bases sitting between them. Germline values: CDR1 LNHDA, CDR2 SQIVND (reference sequence). The CDR3 runs 17 residues.